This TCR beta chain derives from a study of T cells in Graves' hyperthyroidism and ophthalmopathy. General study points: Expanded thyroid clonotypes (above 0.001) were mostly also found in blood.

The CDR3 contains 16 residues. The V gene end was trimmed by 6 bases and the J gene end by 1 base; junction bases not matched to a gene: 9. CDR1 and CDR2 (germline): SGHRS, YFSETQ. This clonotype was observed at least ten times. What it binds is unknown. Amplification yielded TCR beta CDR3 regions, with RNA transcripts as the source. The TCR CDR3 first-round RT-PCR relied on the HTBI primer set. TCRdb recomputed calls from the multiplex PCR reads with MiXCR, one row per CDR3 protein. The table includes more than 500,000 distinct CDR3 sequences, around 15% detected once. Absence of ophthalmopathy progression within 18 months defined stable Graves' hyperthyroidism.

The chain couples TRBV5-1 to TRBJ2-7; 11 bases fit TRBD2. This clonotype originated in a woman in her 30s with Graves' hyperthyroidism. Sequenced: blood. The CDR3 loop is CASKLAGDIGSYEQYF. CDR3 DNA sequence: TGCGCCAGCAAACTAGCGGGAGACATAGGTTCCTACGAGCAGTACTTC.